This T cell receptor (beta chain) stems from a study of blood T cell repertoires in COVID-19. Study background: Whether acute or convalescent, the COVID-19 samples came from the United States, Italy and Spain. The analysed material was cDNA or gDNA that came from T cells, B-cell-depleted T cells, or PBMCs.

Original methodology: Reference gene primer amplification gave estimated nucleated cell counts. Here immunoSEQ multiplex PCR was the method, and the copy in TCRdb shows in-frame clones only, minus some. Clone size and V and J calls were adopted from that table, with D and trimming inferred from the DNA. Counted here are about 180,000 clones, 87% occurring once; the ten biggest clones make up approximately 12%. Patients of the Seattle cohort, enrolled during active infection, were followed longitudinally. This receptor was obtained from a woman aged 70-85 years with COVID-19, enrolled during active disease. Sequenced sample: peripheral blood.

The CDR3 DNA reads TGTGCCTGGAGTGACAGGTTCTACGAGCAGTACTTC. Translated, it gives CAWSDRFYEQYF. The gene calls are TRBV30 and TRBJ2-7; D possibly corresponds to TRBD1 (5 bases). Trimming removed 1 base at V and 3 bases at J, with 7 bases between. Per germline, CDR1 GTSNPN and CDR2 SVGIG (reference sequence). CDR3 length equals 12 residues.